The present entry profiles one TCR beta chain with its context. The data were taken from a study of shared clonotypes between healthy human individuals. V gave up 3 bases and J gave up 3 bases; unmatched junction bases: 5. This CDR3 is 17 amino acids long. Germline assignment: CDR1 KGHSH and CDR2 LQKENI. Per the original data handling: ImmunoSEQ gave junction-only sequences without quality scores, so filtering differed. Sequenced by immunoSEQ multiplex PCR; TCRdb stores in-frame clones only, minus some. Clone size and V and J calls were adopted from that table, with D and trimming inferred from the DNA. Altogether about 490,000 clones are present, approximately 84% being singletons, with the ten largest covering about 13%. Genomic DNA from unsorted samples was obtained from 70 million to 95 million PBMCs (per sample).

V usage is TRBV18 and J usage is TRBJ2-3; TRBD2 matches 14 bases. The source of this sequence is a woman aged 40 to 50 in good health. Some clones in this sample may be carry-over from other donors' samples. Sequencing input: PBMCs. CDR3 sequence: CASSPSRTSGGTDTQYF. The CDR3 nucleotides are TGTGCCAGCTCACCCTCCCGGACTAGCGGGGGGACAGATACGCAGTATTTT.